The subject of this entry is one TCR beta chain. Its antigen is not known. Between the trimmed V and J ends, which lost 2 bases and 3 bases, there was a span of 13 bases. This CDR3 contains 15 residues. The germline V gene encodes CDR1 LGHNA and CDR2 YSLEER. This specimen belongs to a study of cytomegalovirus exposure and HLA in healthy donors. Study-wide results and caveats: The study had only CMV serostatus as immune exposure information. A few chains tied to CMV proved CMV antigen-specific in vitro. Later, an analysis showed that TCR beta chains associated with HLA were more clonally expanded than others that were equally common. Productive status was seen about 87% or about 30% of the time for most TCR beta V segments in an earlier analysis.

In the PCR, 60 Vbeta and 13 Jbeta primers were used. Clones were read by immunoSEQ multiplex PCR, and TCRdb kept only the in-frame ones, dropping some. The sample contains around 100,000 clones, roughly 70% of which appear only once. The sample taken for sequencing was PBMCs. The V call is TRBV4-3, the J call TRBJ1-2, with D possibly TRBD1 on 6 matching bases. This clonotype was sampled from a woman in her 30s in good health and CMV-seronegative. The CDR3 protein is CASSQTRTADYGYTF. CDR3 in DNA: TGCGCCAGCAGCCAAACGAGGACAGCCGACTATGGCTACACCTTC.